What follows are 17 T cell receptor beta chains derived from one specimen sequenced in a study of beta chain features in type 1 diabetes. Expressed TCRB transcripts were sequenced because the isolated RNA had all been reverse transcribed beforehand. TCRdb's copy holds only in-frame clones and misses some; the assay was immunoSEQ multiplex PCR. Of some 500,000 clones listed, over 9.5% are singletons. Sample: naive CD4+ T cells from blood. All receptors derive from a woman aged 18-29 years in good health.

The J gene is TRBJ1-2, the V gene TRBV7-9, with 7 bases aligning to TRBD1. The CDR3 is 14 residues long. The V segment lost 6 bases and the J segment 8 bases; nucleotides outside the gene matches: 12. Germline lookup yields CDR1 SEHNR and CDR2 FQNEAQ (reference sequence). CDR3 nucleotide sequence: TGTGCCAGCAGTCAATTGACAGGGTTCGTCGGCTACACCTTC. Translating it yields CASSQLTGFVGYTF.

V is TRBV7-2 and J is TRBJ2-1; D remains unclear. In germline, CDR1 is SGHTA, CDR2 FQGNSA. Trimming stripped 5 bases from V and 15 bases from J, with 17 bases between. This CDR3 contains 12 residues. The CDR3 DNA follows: TGTGCCAGCAGCCTGACGCCGTCCCATCCGTTCTTC. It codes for CASSLTPSHPFF.

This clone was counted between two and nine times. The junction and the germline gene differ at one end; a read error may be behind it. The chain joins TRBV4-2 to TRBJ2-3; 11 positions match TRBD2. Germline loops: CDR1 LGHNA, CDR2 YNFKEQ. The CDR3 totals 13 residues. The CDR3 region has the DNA TGTGCCAGCAGCCAAGACCTAGCGGGGGGCCCGGATTTT. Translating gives CASSQDLAGGPDF.

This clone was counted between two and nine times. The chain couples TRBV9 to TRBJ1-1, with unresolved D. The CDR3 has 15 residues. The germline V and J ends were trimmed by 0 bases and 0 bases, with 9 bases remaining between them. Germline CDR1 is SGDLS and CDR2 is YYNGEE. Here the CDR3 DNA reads TGTGCCAGCAGCGTAGATCAGGTGATGAACACTGAAGCTTTCTTT. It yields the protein CASSVDQVMNTEAFF.

CDR3 nucleotide sequence: TGTGCCAGCAGCCGTGCCGGCGGGGAGCTGTTTTTT. It encodes CASSRAGGELFF. This chain connects TRBV7-2 to TRBJ2-2; D remains ambiguous. The CDR3 consists of 12 residues. V lost 5 bases and J 7 bases, leaving 8 bases between the germline ends. Looked up from germline, CDR1 is SGHTA and CDR2 is FQGNSA.

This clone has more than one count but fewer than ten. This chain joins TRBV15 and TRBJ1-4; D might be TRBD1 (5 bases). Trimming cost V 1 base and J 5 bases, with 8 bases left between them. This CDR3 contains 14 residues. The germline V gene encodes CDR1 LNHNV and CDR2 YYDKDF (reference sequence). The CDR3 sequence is CATSRGPGNEKLFF. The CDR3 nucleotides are TGTGCCACCAGCAGAGGCCCAGGGAATGAAAAACTGTTTTTT.

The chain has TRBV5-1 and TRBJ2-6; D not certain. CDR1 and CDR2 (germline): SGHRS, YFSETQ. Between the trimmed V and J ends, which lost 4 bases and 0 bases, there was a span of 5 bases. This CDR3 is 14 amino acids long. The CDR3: CASSDTSGANVLTF. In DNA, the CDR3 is TGCGCCAGCAGCGACACCTCTGGGGCCAACGTCCTGACTTTC.

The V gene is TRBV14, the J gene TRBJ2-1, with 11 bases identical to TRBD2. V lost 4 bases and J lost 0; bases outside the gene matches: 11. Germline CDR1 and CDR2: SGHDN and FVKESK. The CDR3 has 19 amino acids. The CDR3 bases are TGTGCCAGCAGCCCCCGGACTAGCGGGCCTAAGAGCTCCTACAATGAGCAGTTCTTC. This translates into CASSPRTSGPKSSYNEQFF.

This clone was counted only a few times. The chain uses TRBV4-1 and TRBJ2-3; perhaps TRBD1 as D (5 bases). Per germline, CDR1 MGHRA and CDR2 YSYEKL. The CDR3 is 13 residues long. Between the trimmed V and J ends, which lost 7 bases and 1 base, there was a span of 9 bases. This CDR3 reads CASNTGRTDTQYF. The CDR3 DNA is TGCGCCAGCAACACAGGCCGCACAGATACGCAGTATTTT.

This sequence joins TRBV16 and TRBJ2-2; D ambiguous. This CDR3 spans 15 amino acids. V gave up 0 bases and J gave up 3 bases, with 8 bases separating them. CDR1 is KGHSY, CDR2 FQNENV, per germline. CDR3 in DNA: TGTGCCAGCAGCCAATCGGGCAGGCACACCGGGGAGCTGTTTTTT. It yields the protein CASSQSGRHTGELFF.

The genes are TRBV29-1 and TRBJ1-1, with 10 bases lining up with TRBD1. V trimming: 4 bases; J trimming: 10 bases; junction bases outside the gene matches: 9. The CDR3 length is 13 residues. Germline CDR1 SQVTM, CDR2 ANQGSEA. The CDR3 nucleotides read TGCAGCGTTGTCCCGGGACAGGGGTTGGGAGCTTTCTTT. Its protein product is CSVVPGQGLGAFF. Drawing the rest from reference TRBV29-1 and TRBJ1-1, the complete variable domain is SAVISQKPSRDICQRGTSLTIQCQVDSQVTMMFWYRQQPGQSLTLIATANQGSEATYESGFVIDKFPISRPNLTFSTLTVSNMSPEDSSIYLCSVVPGQGLGAFFGQGTRLTVV.

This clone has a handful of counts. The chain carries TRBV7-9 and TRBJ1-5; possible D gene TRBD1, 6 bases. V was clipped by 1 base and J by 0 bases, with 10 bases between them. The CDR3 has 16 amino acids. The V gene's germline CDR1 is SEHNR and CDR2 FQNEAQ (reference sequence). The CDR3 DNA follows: TGTGCCAGCAGCTTAGTAGGCAGGGGTAGCAATCAGCCCCAGCATTTT. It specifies CASSLVGRGSNQPQHF. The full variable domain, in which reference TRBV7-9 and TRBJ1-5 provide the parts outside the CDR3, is DTGVSQNPRHKITKRGQNVTFRCDPISEHNRLYWYRQTLGQGPEFLTYFQNEAQLEKSRLLSDRFSAERPKGSFSTLEIQRTEQGDSAMYLCASSLVGRGSNQPQHFGDGTRLSIL.

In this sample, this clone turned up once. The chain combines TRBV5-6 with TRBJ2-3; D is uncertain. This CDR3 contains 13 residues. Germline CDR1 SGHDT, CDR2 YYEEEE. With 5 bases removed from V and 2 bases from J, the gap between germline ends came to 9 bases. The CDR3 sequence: CASRTAPTDTQYF. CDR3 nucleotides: TGTGCCAGCAGAACTGCTCCCACAGATACGCAGTATTTT. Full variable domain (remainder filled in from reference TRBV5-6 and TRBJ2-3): DAGVTQSPTHLIKTRGQQVTLRCSPKSGHDTVSWYQQALGQGPQFIFQYYEEEERQRGNFPDRFSGHQFPNYSSELNVNALLLGDSALYLCASRTAPTDTQYFGPGTRLTVL.

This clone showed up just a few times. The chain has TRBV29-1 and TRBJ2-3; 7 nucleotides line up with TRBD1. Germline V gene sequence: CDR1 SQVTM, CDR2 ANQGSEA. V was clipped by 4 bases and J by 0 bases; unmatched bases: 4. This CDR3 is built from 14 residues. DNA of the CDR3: TGCAGCGTTGGACAGGGCCCTAGCACAGATACGCAGTATTTT. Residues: CSVGQGPSTDTQYF.

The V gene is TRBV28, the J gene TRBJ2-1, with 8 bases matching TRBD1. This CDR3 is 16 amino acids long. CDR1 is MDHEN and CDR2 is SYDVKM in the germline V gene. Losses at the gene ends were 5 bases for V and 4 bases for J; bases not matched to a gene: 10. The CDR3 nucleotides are TGTGCCAGCAGTCCCTTTTGGGGACAGGAGTACAATGAGCAGTTCTTC. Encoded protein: CASSPFWGQEYNEQFF.

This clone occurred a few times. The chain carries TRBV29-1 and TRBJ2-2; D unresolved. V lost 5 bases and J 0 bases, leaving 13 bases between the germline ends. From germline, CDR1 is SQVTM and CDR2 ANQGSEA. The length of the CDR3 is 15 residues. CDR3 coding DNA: TGCAGCGTTCGGACCCAGACTTCGAACACCGGGGAGCTGTTTTTT. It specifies CSVRTQTSNTGELFF.

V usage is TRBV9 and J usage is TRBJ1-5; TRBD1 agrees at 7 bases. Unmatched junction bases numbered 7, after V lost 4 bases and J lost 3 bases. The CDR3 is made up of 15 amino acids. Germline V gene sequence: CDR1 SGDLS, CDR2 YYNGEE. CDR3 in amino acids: CASSPTGAINQPQHF. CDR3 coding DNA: TGTGCCAGCAGCCCAACAGGGGCGATCAATCAGCCCCAGCATTTT.